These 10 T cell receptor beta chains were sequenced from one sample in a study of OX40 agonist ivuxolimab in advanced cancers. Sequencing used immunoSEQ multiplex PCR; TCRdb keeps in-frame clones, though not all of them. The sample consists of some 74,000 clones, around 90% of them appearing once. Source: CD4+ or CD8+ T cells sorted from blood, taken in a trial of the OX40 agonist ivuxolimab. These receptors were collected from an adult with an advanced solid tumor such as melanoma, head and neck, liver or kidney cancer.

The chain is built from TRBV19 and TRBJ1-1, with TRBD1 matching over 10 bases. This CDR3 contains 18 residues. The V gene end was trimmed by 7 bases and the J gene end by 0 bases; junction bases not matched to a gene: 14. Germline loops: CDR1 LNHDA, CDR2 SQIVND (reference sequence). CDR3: CASNILTGGARLNTEAFF. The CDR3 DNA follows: TGTGCCAGTAATATCCTGACAGGGGGCGCGAGGCTGAACACTGAAGCTTTCTTT. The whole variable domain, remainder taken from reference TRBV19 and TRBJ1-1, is DGGITQSPKYLFRKEGQNVTLSCEQNLNHDAMYWYRQDPGQGLRLIYYSQIVNDFQKGDIAEGYSVSREKKESFPLTVTSAQKNPTAFYLCASNILTGGARLNTEAFFGQGTRLTVV.

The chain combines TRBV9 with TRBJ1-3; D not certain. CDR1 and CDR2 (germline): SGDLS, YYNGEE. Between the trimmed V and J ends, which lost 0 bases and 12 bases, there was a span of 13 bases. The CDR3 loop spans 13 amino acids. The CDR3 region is CASSVEGSPHIYF. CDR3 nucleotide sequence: TGTGCCAGCAGCGTAGAAGGCAGCCCGCACATATATTTT.

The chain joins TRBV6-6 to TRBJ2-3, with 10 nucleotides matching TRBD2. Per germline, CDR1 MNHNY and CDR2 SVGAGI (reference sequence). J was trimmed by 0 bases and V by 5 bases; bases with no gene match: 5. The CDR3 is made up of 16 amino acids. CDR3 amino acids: CASSLSGGTSTDTQYF. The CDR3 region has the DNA TGTGCCAGCAGTCTTAGCGGGGGGACTAGCACAGATACGCAGTATTTT.

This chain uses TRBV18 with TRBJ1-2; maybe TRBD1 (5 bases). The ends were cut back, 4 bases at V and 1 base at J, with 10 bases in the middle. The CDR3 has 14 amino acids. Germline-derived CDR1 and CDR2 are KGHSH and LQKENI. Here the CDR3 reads CASSQGELNYGYTF. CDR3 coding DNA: TGTGCCAGCTCACAAGGGGAACTTAACTATGGCTACACCTTC.

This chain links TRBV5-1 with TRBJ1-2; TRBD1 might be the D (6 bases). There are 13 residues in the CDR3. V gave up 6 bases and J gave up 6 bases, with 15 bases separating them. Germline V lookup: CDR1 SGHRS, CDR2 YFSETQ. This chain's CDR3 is CASTAQGFDGYTF. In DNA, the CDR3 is TGCGCCAGCACCGCACAGGGTTTTGATGGCTACACCTTC.

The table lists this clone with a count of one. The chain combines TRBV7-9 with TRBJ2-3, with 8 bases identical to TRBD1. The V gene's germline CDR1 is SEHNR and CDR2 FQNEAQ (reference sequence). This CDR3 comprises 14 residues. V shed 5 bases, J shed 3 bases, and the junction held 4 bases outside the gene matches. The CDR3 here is CASSPDRGTDTQYF. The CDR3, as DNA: TGTGCCAGCAGCCCCGACAGGGGAACAGATACGCAGTATTTT.

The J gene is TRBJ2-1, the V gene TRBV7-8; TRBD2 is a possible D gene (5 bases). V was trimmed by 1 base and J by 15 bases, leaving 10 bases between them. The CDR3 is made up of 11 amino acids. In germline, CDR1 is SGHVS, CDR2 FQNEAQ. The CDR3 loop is CASSLGETRFF. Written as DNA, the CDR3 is TGTGCCAGCAGCTTAGGGGAGACTCGGTTCTTC.

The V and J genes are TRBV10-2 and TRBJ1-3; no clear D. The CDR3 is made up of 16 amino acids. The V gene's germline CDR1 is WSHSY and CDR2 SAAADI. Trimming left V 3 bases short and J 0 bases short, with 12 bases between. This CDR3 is CASSEVRPSSGNTIYF. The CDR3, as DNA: TGCGCCAGCAGTGAAGTCCGACCGAGCTCTGGAAACACCATATATTTT.

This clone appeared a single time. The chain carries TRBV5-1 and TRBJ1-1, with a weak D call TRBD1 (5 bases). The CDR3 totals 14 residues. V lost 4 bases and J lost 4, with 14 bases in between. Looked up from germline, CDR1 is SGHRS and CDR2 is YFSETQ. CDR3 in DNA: TGCGCCAGCAGCACGGGACCGCCGGCCACTGAAGCTTTCTTT. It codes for CASSTGPPATEAFF. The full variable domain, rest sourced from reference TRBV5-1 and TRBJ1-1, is KAGVTQTPRYLIKTRGQQVTLSCSPISGHRSVSWYQQTPGQGLQFLFEYFSETQRNKGNFPGRFSGRQFSNSRSEMNVSTLELGDSALYLCASSTGPPATEAFFGQGTRLTVV.

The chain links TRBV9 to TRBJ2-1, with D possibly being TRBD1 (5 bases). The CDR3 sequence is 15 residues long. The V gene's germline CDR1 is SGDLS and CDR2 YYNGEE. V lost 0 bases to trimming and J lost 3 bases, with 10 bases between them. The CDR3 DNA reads TGTGCCAGCAGCGTAGCAGGGAATAACTACAATGAGCAGTTCTTC. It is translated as CASSVAGNNYNEQFF. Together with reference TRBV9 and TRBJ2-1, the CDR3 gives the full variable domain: DSGVTQTPKHLITATGQRVTLRCSPRSGDLSVYWYQQSLDQGLQFLIQYYNGEERAKGNILERFSAQQFPDLHSELNLSSLELGDSALYFCASSVAGNNYNEQFFGPGTRLTVL.